Following are 26 T cell receptor beta chains from one sample sequenced in a study of blood T cells in healthy people across ages. A second about 6 to 12 cycle PCR used barcoded and J-beta primers. TCRdb re-called the 5' RACE reads through MiXCR, storing one row per CDR3 protein. The sample has over 750,000 distinct CDR3 sequences; 25% are singletons. Another study also made use of these data, one on T cells of mothers and their children.

The material sequenced was blood. The receptors derive from a boy between 10 and 17 years old in good health.

In the case of this clonotype: The junction shows a germline mismatch at one end, possibly a read error. The chain joins TRBV12-3 or TRBV12-4 to TRBJ2-1; weak D call: TRBD2 (5 bases). This CDR3 is 11 amino acids long. CDR3 in DNA: TGTGCCGGCAGTTTACGGGGTGAGCAGTTCTTC. Translated, it gives CAGSLRGEQFF.

This chain links TRBV19 with TRBJ2-3, with D perhaps TRBD1 or TRBD2 (5 bases each). The CDR3 consists of 17 residues. V was clipped by 1 base and J by 1 base, with 15 bases between them. CDR1 is LNHDA and CDR2 is SQIVND in the germline V gene (reference sequence). The chain's CDR3 is CASSIVTGTGGTDTQYF. CDR3 nucleotides: TGTGCCAGTAGTATAGTGACCGGGACGGGTGGCACAGATACGCAGTATTTT.

The V call is TRBV28, the J call TRBJ2-6; a weak D match, TRBD2 (6 bases). The CDR3 runs to 16 residues. CDR1 MDHEN and CDR2 SYDVKM come from the germline V gene. The V end was cut by 6 bases, the J end by 0 bases, with 12 bases between. In nucleotides, the CDR3 is TGTGCCAGCAGGCACCGGGACTCCTCTGGGGCCAACGTCCTGACTTTC. Translation: CASRHRDSSGANVLTF.

A few counts support this clonotype. The rearrangement links TRBV13 to TRBJ2-4; D assignment may be TRBD1 or TRBD2 (6 bases each). CDR1 and CDR2 (germline): PRHDT, FYEKMQ (reference sequence). The CDR3 has 16 residues. V lost 0 bases and J 1 base, leaving 10 bases between the germline ends. The CDR3 spells CASSLGGGQAKNIQYF. The CDR3 DNA sequence: TGTGCCAGCAGCTTAGGAGGGGGGCAGGCCAAAAACATTCAGTACTTC.

This clonotype showed up just a few times. V usage is TRBV12-3 or TRBV12-4 and J usage is TRBJ2-1, with TRBD2 matching 7 bases. This CDR3 is built from 17 residues. Trimming at V came to 0 bases and at J to 6 bases, leaving 11 bases not matched to a gene. CDR3 bases: TGTGCCAGCAGTTTAGCGGGAGGGCCGGAAAGTGGCAATGAGCAGTTCTTC. Translating gives CASSLAGGPESGNEQFF.

This clonotype was seen a handful of times. The chain carries TRBV6-5 and TRBJ1-1, with 9 nucleotides matching TRBD1. The CDR3 is 14 residues long. Germline CDR1 is MNHEY and CDR2 is SVGAGI. Trimming took 6 bases from V and 6 from J; bases not matched to a gene: 8. This CDR3 is CASSTQGAVAEAFF. The CDR3 nucleotides are TGTGCCAGCAGCACACAGGGGGCGGTCGCTGAAGCTTTCTTT.

The chain employs TRBV28 and TRBJ1-2, with 9 nucleotides matching TRBD1. V was clipped by 3 bases and J by 7 bases; unmatched bases: 3. Germline V gene data show CDR1 as MDHEN and CDR2 as SYDVKM. The CDR3 loop spans 13 amino acids. The CDR3 here is CASSLGTGLGYTF. DNA for the CDR3: TGTGCCAGCAGTTTGGGGACAGGGCTTGGCTACACCTTC.

Here the CDR3 reads CASSLGSGVYEQYF. In nucleotides, the CDR3 is TGTGCCAGCAGTTTGGGTAGCGGGGTATACGAGCAGTACTTC. The V gene is TRBV28, the J gene TRBJ2-7, with TRBD2 matching over 8 bases. V lost 3 bases to trimming and J lost 4 bases; unmatched junction nucleotides: 5. CDR3 size: 14 residues. Germline loops: CDR1 MDHEN, CDR2 SYDVKM.

The chain combines TRBV6-5 with TRBJ2-7, with D uncertain. This CDR3 is built from 13 residues. Trimming removed 2 bases from V and 3 bases from J, with 8 bases in between. Germline V CDR1 and CDR2: MNHEY, SVGAGI. The CDR3 region is CASSYGRYYEQYF. CDR3 nucleotide sequence: TGTGCCAGCAGTTACGGCAGGTACTACGAGCAGTACTTC.

The J gene is TRBJ1-1, the V gene TRBV7-2; a weak D match, TRBD1 (5 bases). V was shortened by 5 bases and J by 4 bases, with 17 bases between the two germline ends. CDR1 is SGHTA and CDR2 is FQGNSA in the germline V gene. This CDR3 is 15 amino acids long. The CDR3: CASSPAGLTSTEAFF. In DNA, the CDR3 is TGTGCCAGCAGCCCCGCAGGGTTAACGAGCACTGAAGCTTTCTTT.

This clonotype was recorded a few times. The chain links TRBV29-1 to TRBJ2-7; D uncertain. The ends were cut back, 5 bases at V and 0 bases at J, with 11 bases in the middle. Germline V gene lookup returns CDR1 SQVTM and CDR2 ANQGSEA. The CDR3 length is 13 residues. CDR3 DNA sequence: TGCAGCGTTCCCGGCGGAAGCTCCTACGAGCAGTACTTC. This gives the protein CSVPGGSSYEQYF.

The V and J genes are TRBV28 and TRBJ2-7; possible D gene TRBD1, 6 bases. The CDR3 has 13 amino acids. CDR1 MDHEN and CDR2 SYDVKM come from the germline V gene. V was trimmed by 3 bases and J by 2 bases, leaving 8 bases between them. Here the CDR3 DNA reads TGTGCCAGCAGTTTTAACAGGGCCTACGAGCAGTACTTC. Translating gives CASSFNRAYEQYF.

This clonotype was seen a handful of times. The CDR3 region is CASSQEPGAYNEQFF. The CDR3 DNA follows: TGTGCCAGCAGCCAAGAGCCCGGGGCCTACAATGAGCAGTTCTTC. The chain has TRBV4-2 and TRBJ2-1, with D possibly TRBD2 on 5 matching bases. The CDR3 has 15 residues. Between the trimmed V and J ends, which lost 0 bases and 2 bases, there was a span of 8 bases. Germline lookup yields CDR1 LGHNA and CDR2 YNFKEQ.

The chain carries TRBV20-1 and TRBJ2-1; TRBD2 aligns across 7 bases. Judging by the DNA end, TRBJ2-5 fits better; the J call may be wrong. Germline V gene lookup returns CDR1 DFQATT and CDR2 SNEGSKA (reference sequence). The CDR3 sequence is 13 residues long. The CDR3 coding sequence is TGCAGTGCTAGAGATCGGACTAGTGAGACCCAGTACTTC. Its protein is CSARDRTSETQYF.

The J gene is TRBJ2-2, the V gene TRBV20-1; unclear D gene. CDR1 is DFQATT and CDR2 is SNEGSKA in the germline V gene (reference sequence). The CDR3 covers 12 residues. Trimming took 6 bases from V and 3 from J, leaving 8 bases between them. Here the CDR3 DNA reads TGCAGTGCAAGGAAATACACCGGGGAGCTGTTTTTT. It encodes CSARKYTGELFF.

This clonotype showed up just a few times. This sequence joins TRBV12-3 or TRBV12-4 and TRBJ2-2, with 7 bases identical to TRBD2. The ends lost 3 bases at V and 9 bases at J; junction bases unmatched: 16. The CDR3 sequence is 17 residues long. CDR3 residues: CASSLGGPTLLSWELFF. In DNA, the CDR3 is TGTGCCAGCAGTTTGGGAGGGCCCACCCTTCTGAGTTGGGAGCTGTTTTTT.

This clonotype was seen more than once but under ten times. V usage is TRBV12-3 or TRBV12-4 and J usage is TRBJ1-4; no definite D call. The CDR3 covers 15 residues. Deletions cut 1 base from V and 1 base from J, with 7 bases between. CDR3 region: CASSLGGLTNEKLFF. The CDR3 bases are TGTGCCAGCAGTTTAGGAGGGCTAACTAATGAAAAACTGTTTTTT.

This clonotype has just a few counts. The chain carries TRBV7-3 and TRBJ1-1; TRBD1 matches at 7 bases. The V gene end was trimmed by 10 bases and the J gene end by 2 bases; junction bases not matched to a gene: 13. Germline CDR1 SGHTA, CDR2 FQGTGA. CDR3 length equals 15 residues. The CDR3: CATLQGQEVNTEAFF. DNA of the CDR3: TGTGCCACCTTACAGGGGCAAGAAGTCAACACTGAAGCTTTCTTT.

The V call is TRBV5-1, the J call TRBJ2-3; 9 nucleotides agree with TRBD1. With 4 bases clipped from V and 4 bases from J, the junction kept 7 bases outside the gene matches. The germline gives CDR1 SGHRS, CDR2 YFSETQ. CDR3 length: 15 amino acids. CDR3 loop: CASSPGQGGSDTQYF. In DNA form, the CDR3 reads TGCGCCAGCAGCCCGGGACAGGGTGGGTCAGATACGCAGTATTTT.

This clonotype was seen a few times. The J gene is TRBJ1-5, the V gene TRBV7-9; 9 bases fit TRBD1. Germline values: CDR1 SEHNR, CDR2 FQNEAQ (reference sequence). There are 16 residues in the CDR3. With 5 bases clipped from V and 2 bases from J, the junction kept 7 bases outside the gene matches. This CDR3 reads CASSLGTGRRNQPQHF. CDR3 coding DNA: TGTGCCAGCAGCCTCGGGACAGGGCGACGCAATCAGCCCCAGCATTTT.

Note on this clonotype: This is likely a read error, given that the CDR3 carries no conserved phenylalanine or tryptophan at its end. The chain couples TRBV11-2 to TRBJ2-7, with 7 bases lining up with TRBD1. The V and J ends lost 1 base and 3 bases, in that order; junction bases with no gene match: 9. The CDR3 extends over 16 amino acids. The germline CDR1 and CDR2 sequences are SGHAT and FQNNGV. DNA for the CDR3: TGTGCCAGCAGCTTAGGTGGGGGACAGACACTCTACGAGCAGTACTCC. It specifies CASSLGGGQTLYEQYS.

A note on this clonotype: The junction differs from germline at one of its ends, possibly a read error. This chain links TRBV5-6 with TRBJ2-1, with D perhaps matching TRBD2 (6 bases). In germline, CDR1 is SGHDT, CDR2 YYEEEE. The CDR3 loop spans 15 amino acids. CDR3 loop: CASSRGGTSYDEQFF. In DNA, the CDR3 is TGTGCCAGCAGCCGAGGAGGGACCTCCTACGATGAGCAGTTCTTC.

The CDR3 DNA is TGTGCCAGCAGTGTTGGCTACTCCTACGAGCAGTACTTC. This gives the protein CASSVGYSYEQYF. The gene calls are TRBV2 and TRBJ2-7; D remains unclear. Germline lookup yields CDR1 SNHLY and CDR2 FYNNEI. This CDR3 has 13 amino acids. V lost 4 bases and J lost 0, with 7 bases in between.

This clonotype was counted only a few times. The CDR3, as DNA: TGTGCCAGCAGCCCCGTCTGGGGGGGGATCGGGGAGCTGTTTTTT. Translating gives CASSPVWGGIGELFF. The chain links TRBV7-8 to TRBJ2-2, with 7 bases lining up with TRBD2. CDR1 is SGHVS, CDR2 FQNEAQ, per germline. The ends lost 5 bases at V and 7 bases at J; junction bases unmatched: 10. The CDR3 runs to 15 residues. The full variable domain, with the rest looked up from reference TRBV7-8 and TRBJ2-2, is GAGVSQSPRYKVAKRGQDVALRCDPISGHVSLFWYQQALGQGPEFLTYFQNEAQLDKSGLPSDRFFAERPEGSVSTLKIQRTQQEDSAVYLCASSPVWGGIGELFFGEGSRLTVL.

This chain connects TRBV6-2 or TRBV6-3 to TRBJ2-4; tentatively, D is TRBD2 (5 bases). V was cut by 5 bases and J by 4 bases, with 15 bases left in between. The CDR3 totals 15 residues. Germline-derived CDR1 and CDR2 are MNHEY and SVGEGT. The CDR3 sequence is CASSAFRREKNIQYF. The CDR3 DNA sequence: TGTGCCAGCAGTGCATTCCGACGGGAAAAAAACATTCAGTACTTC.

This clonotype was observed a few times. The J gene is TRBJ2-1, the V gene TRBV7-9, with D unresolved. The germline V gene has CDR1 SEHNR and CDR2 FQNEAQ (reference sequence). The V end lost 6 bases, the J end lost 1 base, and 13 bases lay between the germline ends. The CDR3 is 15 residues long. The CDR3 loop is CASSVIRNSYNEQFF. The CDR3 nucleotides read TGTGCCAGCAGTGTCATCAGAAATTCCTACAATGAGCAGTTCTTC.